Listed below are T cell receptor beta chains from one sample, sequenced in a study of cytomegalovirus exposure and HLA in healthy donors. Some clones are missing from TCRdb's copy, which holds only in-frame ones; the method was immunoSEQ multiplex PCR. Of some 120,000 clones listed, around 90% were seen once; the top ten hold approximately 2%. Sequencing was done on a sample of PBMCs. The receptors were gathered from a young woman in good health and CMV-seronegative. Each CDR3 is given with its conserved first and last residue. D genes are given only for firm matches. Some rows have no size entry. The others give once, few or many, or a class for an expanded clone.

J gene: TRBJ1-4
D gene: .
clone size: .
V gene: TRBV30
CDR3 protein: CAWRVTGTTNEKLFF
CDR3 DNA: TGTGCCTGGAGGGTAACAGGGACAACTAATGAAAAACTGTTTTTT

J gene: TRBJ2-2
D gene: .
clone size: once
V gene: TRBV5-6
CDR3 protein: CVEGRGTNETNTGELFF
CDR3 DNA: TGTGTCGAGGGGCGGGGGACAAACGAGACGAACACCGGGGAGCTGTTTTTT

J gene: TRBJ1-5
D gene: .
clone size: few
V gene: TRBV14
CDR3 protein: CASSPPGAVGAQPQHF
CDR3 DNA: TGTGCCAGCAGCCCCCCAGGGGCTGTGGGGGCTCAGCCCCAGCATTTT

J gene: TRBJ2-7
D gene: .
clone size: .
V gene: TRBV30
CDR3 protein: CAWSIGGREQYF
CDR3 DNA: TGTGCCTGGAGTATAGGGGGTAGAGAGCAGTACTTC

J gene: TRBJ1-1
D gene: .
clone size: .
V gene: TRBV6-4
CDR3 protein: CASSQDPNTEAFF
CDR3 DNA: TGTGCCAGCAGTCAGGATCCCAACACTGAAGCTTTCTTT

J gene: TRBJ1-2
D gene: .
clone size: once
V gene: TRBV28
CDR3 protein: CASSFRGGYTF
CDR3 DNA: TGTGCCAGCAGTTTTCGGGGGGGCTACACCTTC

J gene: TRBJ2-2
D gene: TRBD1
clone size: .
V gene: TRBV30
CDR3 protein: CAWSPSDRGYHTGELFF
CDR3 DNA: TGTGCCTGGAGCCCTTCGGACAGGGGGTATCACACCGGGGAGCTGTTTTTT

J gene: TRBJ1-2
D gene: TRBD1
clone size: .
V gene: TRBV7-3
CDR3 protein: CASSSTGGTGDSGYTF
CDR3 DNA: TGTGCCAGCAGCTCCACCGGAGGAACAGGGGACAGCGGCTACACCTTC

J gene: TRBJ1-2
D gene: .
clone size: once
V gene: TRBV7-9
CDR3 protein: CASSRPPSGDDYGYTF
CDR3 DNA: TGTGCCAGCAGCCGGCCGCCATCAGGGGATGACTATGGCTACACCTTC

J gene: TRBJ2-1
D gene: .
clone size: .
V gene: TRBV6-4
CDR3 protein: CASSDSGGAHEQFF
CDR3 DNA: TGTGCCAGCAGTGACTCGGGCGGGGCCCATGAGCAGTTCTTC

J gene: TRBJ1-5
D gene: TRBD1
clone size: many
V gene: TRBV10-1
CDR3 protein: CASSYLQGAGNQPQHF
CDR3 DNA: TGCGCCAGCAGTTACTTACAGGGGGCCGGGAATCAGCCCCAGCATTTT

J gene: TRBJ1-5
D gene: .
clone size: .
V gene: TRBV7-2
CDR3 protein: CASSLGTVTNQPQHF
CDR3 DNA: TGTGCCAGCAGCTTAGGCACAGTAACCAATCAGCCCCAGCATTTT